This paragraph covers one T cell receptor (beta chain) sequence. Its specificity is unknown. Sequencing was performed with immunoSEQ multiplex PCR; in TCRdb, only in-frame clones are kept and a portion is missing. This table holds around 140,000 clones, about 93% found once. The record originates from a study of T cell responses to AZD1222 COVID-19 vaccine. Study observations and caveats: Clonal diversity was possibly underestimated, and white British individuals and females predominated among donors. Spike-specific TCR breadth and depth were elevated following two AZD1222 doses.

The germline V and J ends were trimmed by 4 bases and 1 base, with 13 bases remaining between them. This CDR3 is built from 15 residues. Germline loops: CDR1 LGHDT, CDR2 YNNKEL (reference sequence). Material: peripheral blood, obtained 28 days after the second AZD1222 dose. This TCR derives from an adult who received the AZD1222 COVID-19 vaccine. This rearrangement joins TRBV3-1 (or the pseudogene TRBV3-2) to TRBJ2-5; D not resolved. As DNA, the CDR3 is TGTGCCAGCAGCCGCAGAGGCGCCAGCCAAGAGACCCAGTACTTC. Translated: CASSRRGASQETQYF.